Listed below are T cell receptor beta chains from one sample, sequenced in a study of cytomegalovirus exposure and HLA in healthy donors. Clones were sequenced by immunoSEQ multiplex PCR, and TCRdb holds only the in-frame ones, with some missing. This table has around 150,000 clones, about two thirds appearing once. The sample consisted of PBMCs. These receptors came from a man over 45 in good health and CMV-seropositive. Both conserved end residues are part of each CDR3. A D gene is named only where the DNA matches it firmly. Clone size appears in some rows only: once, few, many, or a class for an expanded clone.

V gene	D gene	clone size	J gene	CDR3 protein	CDR3 DNA
TRBV6-5	-	-	TRBJ2-1	CASSPYLRNEQFF	TGTGCCAGCAGCCCTTACCTGCGGAATGAGCAGTTCTTC
TRBV12-5	TRBD1	few	TRBJ2-1	CASEGQGKNEQFF	TGTGCTAGTGAGGGACAGGGTAAAAATGAGCAGTTCTTC
TRBV5-6	TRBD2	once	TRBJ2-7	CASSLTSGRSYEQYF	TGTGCCAGCAGCCTTACTAGCGGGAGGAGCTACGAGCAGTACTTC
TRBV7-8	-	-	TRBJ1-5	CASSLARGFQPQHF	TGTGCCAGCAGCTTAGCGCGGGGTTTTCAGCCCCAGCATTTT
TRBV11-3	-	-	TRBJ1-3	CASSFRGGNTIYF	TGTGCCAGCAGCTTCAGGGGAGGAAACACCATATATTTT
TRBV5-1	-	-	TRBJ2-7	CASSNPRSTYEQYF	TGCGCCAGCAGCAACCCGAGGAGCACCTACGAGCAGTACTTC
TRBV10-3	TRBD1	-	TRBJ1-1	CAISDGQVGMNTEAFF	TGTGCCATCAGTGACGGACAGGTCGGCATGAACACTGAAGCTTTCTTT
TRBV5-4	TRBD2	-	TRBJ2-1	CASSLGGGEQFF	TGTGCCAGCAGCTTGGGGGGGGGTGAGCAGTTCTTC
TRBV7-2	TRBD2	few	TRBJ2-3	CASSTPPGLAVLGTDTQYF	TGTGCCAGCAGCACTCCCCCGGGACTAGCGGTCCTAGGGACAGATACGCAGTATTTT
TRBV9	-	few	TRBJ2-3	CASSVGGLNTDTQYF	TGTGCCAGCAGCGTAGGGGGGCTAAACACAGATACGCAGTATTTT
TRBV6-1	-	few	TRBJ2-7	CALRGWGRSYEQYF	TGTGCCCTCCGAGGGTGGGGGCGCTCCTACGAGCAGTACTTC
TRBV2	TRBD1	-	TRBJ1-4	CASRSWDRGAIATNEKLFF	TGTGCCAGCAGATCATGGGACAGGGGTGCCATCGCAACTAATGAAAAACTGTTTTTT
TRBV6-4	-	-	TRBJ1-1	CASSEGGLGNTEAFF	TGTGCCAGCAGTGAGGGGGGACTGGGGAACACTGAAGCTTTCTTT
TRBV5-1	-	-	TRBJ2-7	CASSLTQGLSTYEQYF	TGCGCCAGCAGCTTGACCCAGGGGTTGAGTACTTACGAGCAGTACTTC
TRBV7-2	-	-	TRBJ2-7	CASSLGAVYEQYF	TGTGCCAGCAGCTTAGGAGCGGTCTACGAGCAGTACTTC
TRBV18	TRBD2	-	TRBJ2-3	CASSPSLVEREDLLRDTQYF	TGTGCCAGCTCACCCTCTTTGGTGGAGCGGGAGGACCTTCTTAGAGATACGCAGTATTTT
TRBV4-1	-	few	TRBJ1-5	CASSSTQASNQPQHF	TGCGCCAGCAGTTCGACCCAGGCGAGCAATCAGCCCCAGCATTTT
TRBV11-3	-	-	TRBJ2-1	CASSFGKIAYNEQFF	TGTGCCAGCAGCTTCGGGAAGATCGCCTACAATGAGCAGTTCTTC
TRBV10-2	TRBD1	-	TRBJ1-1	CASRGQGLNTEAFF	TGCGCCAGCAGGGGACAGGGTCTGAACACTGAAGCTTTCTTT
TRBV19	TRBD2	-	TRBJ2-5	CASSKSWLVGKWEGETQYF	TGTGCCAGTAGTAAGAGCTGGTTGGTGGGCAAGTGGGAGGGAGAGACCCAGTACTTC
TRBV4-3	TRBD2	few	TRBJ2-3	CASSQDPSGSGDTQYF	TGCGCCAGCAGCCAAGATCCTAGCGGGAGTGGAGATACGCAGTATTTT
TRBV5-1	TRBD2	-	TRBJ2-2	CASSPRGGGSNTGELFF	TGCGCCAGCAGCCCCCGCGGGGGGGGCTCGAACACCGGGGAGCTGTTTTTT
TRBV5-1	TRBD1	-	TRBJ2-2	CASSAQRGTGVRAGELFF	TGCGCCAGCAGCGCCCAAAGGGGGACAGGGGTTCGCGCCGGGGAGCTGTTTTTT
TRBV7-2	-	-	TRBJ2-5	CASSSRLEQTQYF	TGTGCCAGCAGCTCCCGACTAGAGCAGACCCAGTACTTC
TRBV19	-	few	TRBJ1-2	CASSLTDRYSNYGYTF	TGTGCCAGTAGTCTGACCGACAGATACTCAAACTATGGCTACACCTTC
TRBV7-2	TRBD2	-	TRBJ2-3	CASSTSLTSGRDTQYF	TGTGCCAGCAGCACCTCCCTCACTAGCGGGAGAGATACGCAGTATTTT
TRBV6-1	-	few	TRBJ1-2	CASRNPRAANYGYTF	TGTGCCAGCAGGAACCCCAGGGCAGCTAACTATGGCTACACCTTC
TRBV7-6	-	many	TRBJ1-1	CASSLAGGNRLNTEAFF	TGTGCCAGCAGCTTAGCAGGGGGAAACAGATTGAACACTGAAGCTTTCTTT
TRBV7-8	TRBD2	once	TRBJ2-5	CASSLAGAGGQETQYF	TGTGCCAGCAGCTTAGCGGGAGCGGGGGGGCAAGAGACCCAGTACTTC
TRBV29-1	TRBD1	-	TRBJ2-1	CSVARQGGRNEQFF	TGCAGCGTTGCCCGACAGGGGGGGAGAAATGAGCAGTTCTTC
TRBV7-9	-	-	TRBJ1-2	CASSLLNYGYTF	TGTGCCAGCAGCTTACTAAACTATGGCTACACCTTC
TRBV11-1	TRBD1	-	TRBJ2-1	CASRRQGLLDEQFF	TGTGCCAGCCGGCGACAGGGTCTTCTCGATGAGCAGTTCTTC
TRBV7-9	TRBD2	-	TRBJ2-2	CASSFLVLAGGANTGELFF	TGTGCCAGCAGCTTCCTCGTACTAGCGGGGGGCGCGAACACCGGGGAGCTGTTTTTT
TRBV12-5	TRBD1	-	TRBJ1-5	CASGPGTGAGQPQHF	TGTGCTAGTGGTCCCGGGACAGGGGCGGGCCAGCCCCAGCATTTT
TRBV5-1	-	-	TRBJ1-1	CASSLGDMNTEAFF	TGCGCCAGCAGCTTGGGAGATATGAACACTGAAGCTTTCTTT
TRBV5-8	-	-	TRBJ1-1	CASSLAPGMNTEAFF	TGTGCCAGCAGCTTGGCCCCGGGAATGAACACTGAAGCTTTCTTT
TRBV10-3	-	-	TRBJ2-5	CAISKGEETQYF	TGTGCCATCAGTAAAGGAGAAGAGACCCAGTACTTC
TRBV6-5	-	-	TRBJ2-2	CASSYFRGSTGELFF	TGTGCCAGCAGTTACTTCAGGGGATCCACCGGGGAGCTGTTTTTT
TRBV7-8	-	-	TRBJ2-7	CASSRAGPYEQYF	TGTGCCAGCAGCCGCGCGGGTCCCTACGAGCAGTACTTC
TRBV5-1	-	-	TRBJ2-5	CASSLDRQETQYF	TGCGCCAGCAGCTTGGACAGACAAGAGACCCAGTACTTC
TRBV7-2	TRBD2	-	TRBJ2-7	CASSSTSGFYEQYF	TGTGCCAGCAGCTCGACTAGCGGTTTCTACGAGCAGTACTTC
TRBV7-9	TRBD2	-	TRBJ2-1	CASSPTLAEHNEQFF	TGTGCCAGCAGCCCTACACTAGCGGAGCACAATGAGCAGTTCTTC
TRBV6-5	TRBD1	few	TRBJ1-2	CASTTTGGGDGYTF	TGTGCCAGCACCACAACGGGAGGGGGCGATGGCTACACCTTC
TRBV5-4	-	-	TRBJ1-1	CASSLIGVNTEAFF	TGTGCCAGCAGCTTGATAGGGGTGAACACTGAAGCTTTCTTT
TRBV6-6	TRBD2	few	TRBJ2-3	CASTSSGSGGADTQYF	TGTGCCAGCACCTCGTCGGGCAGCGGGGGGGCAGATACGCAGTATTTT
TRBV18	-	-	TRBJ1-2	CASSPLAGADYGYTF	TGTGCCAGCTCACCACTCGCGGGGGCGGACTATGGCTACACCTTC
TRBV5-1	TRBD1	-	TRBJ2-1	CASSERGQLVGNEQFF	TGCGCCAGCAGCGAACGGGGACAGCTCGTAGGCAATGAGCAGTTCTTC
TRBV4-2	TRBD2	-	TRBJ2-4	CASSPRAGGRDKNIQYF	TGTGCCAGCAGCCCAAGAGCGGGAGGAAGAGACAAAAACATTCAGTACTTC